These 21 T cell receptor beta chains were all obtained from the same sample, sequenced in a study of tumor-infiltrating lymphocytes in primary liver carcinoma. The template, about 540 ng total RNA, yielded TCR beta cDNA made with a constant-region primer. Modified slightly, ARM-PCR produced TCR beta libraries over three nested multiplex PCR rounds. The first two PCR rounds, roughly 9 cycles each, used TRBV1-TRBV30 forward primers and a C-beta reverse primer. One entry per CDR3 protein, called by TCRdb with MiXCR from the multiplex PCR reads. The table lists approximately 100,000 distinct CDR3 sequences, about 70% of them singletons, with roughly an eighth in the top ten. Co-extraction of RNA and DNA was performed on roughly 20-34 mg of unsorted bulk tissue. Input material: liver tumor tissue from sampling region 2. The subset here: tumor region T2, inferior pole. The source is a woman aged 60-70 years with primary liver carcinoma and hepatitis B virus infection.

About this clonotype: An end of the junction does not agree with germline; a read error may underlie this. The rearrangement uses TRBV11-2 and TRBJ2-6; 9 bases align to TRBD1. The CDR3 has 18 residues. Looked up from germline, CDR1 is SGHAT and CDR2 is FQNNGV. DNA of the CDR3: TGTGCTAGCAGCTTAGCTCAGGGACAGGGCCCTGGGGCCAACGTCCTGACTTTC. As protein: CASSLAQGQGPGANVLTF. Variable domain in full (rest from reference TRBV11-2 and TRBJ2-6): EAGVAQSPRYKIIEKRQSVAFWCNPISGHATLYWYQQILGQGPKLLIQFQNNGVVDDSQLPKDRFSAERLKGVDSTLKIQPAKLEDSAVYLCASSLAQGQGPGANVLTFGAGSRLTVL.

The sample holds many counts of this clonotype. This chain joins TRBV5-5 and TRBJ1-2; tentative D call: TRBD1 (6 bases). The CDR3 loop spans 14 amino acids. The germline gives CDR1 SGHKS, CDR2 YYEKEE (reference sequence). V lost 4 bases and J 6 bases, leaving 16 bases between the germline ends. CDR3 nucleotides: TGTGCCAGCAGCCCAAGACAGGACGAACATGGCTACACCTTC. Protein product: CASSPRQDEHGYTF.

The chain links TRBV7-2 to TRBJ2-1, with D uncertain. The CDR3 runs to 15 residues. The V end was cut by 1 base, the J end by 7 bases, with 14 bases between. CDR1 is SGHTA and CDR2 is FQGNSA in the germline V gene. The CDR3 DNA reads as TGTGCCAGCAGCTTAGTTTGGAGCGACGGGAATGAGCAGTTCTTC. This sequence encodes CASSLVWSDGNEQFF. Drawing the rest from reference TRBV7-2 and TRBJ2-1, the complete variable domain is GAGVSQSPSNKVTEKGKDVELRCDPISGHTALYWYRQSLGQGLEFLIYFQGNSAPDKSGLPSDRFSAERTGGSVSTLTIQRTQQEDSAVYLCASSLVWSDGNEQFFGPGTRLTVL.

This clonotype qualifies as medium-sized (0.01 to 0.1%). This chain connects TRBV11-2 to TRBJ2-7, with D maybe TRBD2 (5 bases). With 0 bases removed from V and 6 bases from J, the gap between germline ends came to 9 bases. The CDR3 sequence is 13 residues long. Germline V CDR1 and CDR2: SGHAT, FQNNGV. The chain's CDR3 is CASSLESRAEQYF. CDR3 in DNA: TGTGCCAGCAGCTTAGAGTCGAGGGCCGAGCAGTACTTC.

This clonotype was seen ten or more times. The CDR3 region is CASSQVPRGGQGNTIYF. The CDR3 DNA sequence: TGCGCCAGCAGCCAAGTCCCTCGGGGGGGGCAGGGAAACACCATATATTTT. This rearrangement joins TRBV4-1 to TRBJ1-3; possibly TRBD1 for D (6 bases). Germline V gene lookup returns CDR1 MGHRA and CDR2 YSYEKL. The CDR3 sequence is 17 residues long. The V end lost 1 base, the J end lost 4 bases, and 17 bases lay between the germline ends.

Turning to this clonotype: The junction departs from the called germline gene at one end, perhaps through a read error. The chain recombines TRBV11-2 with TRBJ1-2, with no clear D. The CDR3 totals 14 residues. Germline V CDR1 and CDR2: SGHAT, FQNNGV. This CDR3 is CANSLESTNYGYTF. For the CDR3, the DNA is TGTGCCAACAGCTTAGAGTCTACTAACTATGGCTACACTTTC.

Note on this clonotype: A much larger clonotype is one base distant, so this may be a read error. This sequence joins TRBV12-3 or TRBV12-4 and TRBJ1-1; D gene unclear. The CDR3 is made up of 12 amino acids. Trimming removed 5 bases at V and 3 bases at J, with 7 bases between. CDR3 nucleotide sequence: TGTGCCAGCAGTACGCAGTACACTGAAGCTTTCTTT. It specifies CASSTQYTEAFF.

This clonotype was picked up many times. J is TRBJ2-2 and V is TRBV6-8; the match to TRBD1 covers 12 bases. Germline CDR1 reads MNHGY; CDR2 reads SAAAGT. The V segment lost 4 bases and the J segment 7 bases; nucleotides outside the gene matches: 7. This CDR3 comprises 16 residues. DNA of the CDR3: TGTGCCAGCAGTTCTCCGGGACAGGGGGCCGGCGGGGAGCTGTTTTTT. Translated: CASSSPGQGAGGELFF.

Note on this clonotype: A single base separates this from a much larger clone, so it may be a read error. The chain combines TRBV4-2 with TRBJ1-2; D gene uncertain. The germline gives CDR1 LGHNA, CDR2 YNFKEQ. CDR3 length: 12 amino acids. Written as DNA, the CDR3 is TGTGTCAGCAGCCAAGAGACGTATGGCTACACCTTC. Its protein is CVSSQETYGYTF.

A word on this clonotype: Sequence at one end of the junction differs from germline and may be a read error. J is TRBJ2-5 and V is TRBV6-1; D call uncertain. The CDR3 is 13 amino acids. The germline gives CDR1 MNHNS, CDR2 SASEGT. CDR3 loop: CANRSYRVETHYF. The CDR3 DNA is TGTGCCAACAGAAGTTATCGGGTAGAGACCCACTACTTC.

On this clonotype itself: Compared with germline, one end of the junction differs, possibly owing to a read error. CDR3 in DNA: TGTCCCAGCAGCTCATTGGCGGGGACGAGCAATCAGCCCCTGCATTTT. It yields the protein CPSSSLAGTSNQPLHF. This chain connects TRBV7-8 to TRBJ1-5, with D perhaps TRBD1 (5 bases). The length of the CDR3 is 16 residues. CDR1 and CDR2 from the germline V gene are SGHVS and FQNEAQ. Full variable domain (missing parts from reference TRBV7-8 and TRBJ1-5): GAGVSQSPRYKVAKRGQDVALRCDPISGHVSLFWYQQALGQGPEFLTYFQNEAQLDKSGLPSDRFFAERPEGSVSTLKIQRTQQEDSAVYLCPSSSLAGTSNQPLHFGDGTRLSIL.

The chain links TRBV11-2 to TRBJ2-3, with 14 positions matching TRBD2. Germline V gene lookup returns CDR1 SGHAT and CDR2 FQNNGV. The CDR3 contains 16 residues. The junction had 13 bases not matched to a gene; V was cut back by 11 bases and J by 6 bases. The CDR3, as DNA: TGTGCCGGCATCATGGGACTAGCGGGAGTGGTTGATACGCAGTATTTT. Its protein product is CAGIMGLAGVVDTQYF.

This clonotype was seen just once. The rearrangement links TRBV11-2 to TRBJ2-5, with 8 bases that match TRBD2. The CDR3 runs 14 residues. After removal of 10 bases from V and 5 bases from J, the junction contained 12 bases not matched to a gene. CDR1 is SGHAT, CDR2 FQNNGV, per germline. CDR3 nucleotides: TGTGCCAACATCCTTACGGGAGGGGGGGAGACCCAGTACTTC. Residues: CANILTGGGETQYF.

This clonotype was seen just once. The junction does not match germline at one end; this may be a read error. DNA of the CDR3: TGTGCTAGCAGCTCGGTACCCCAGGGACGAGAGACCCAGTACTTC. Translated, it gives CASSSVPQGRETQYF. V usage is TRBV11-2 and J usage is TRBJ2-5; the D call may be TRBD1 or TRBD2 (5 bases each). The CDR3 is 15 amino acids. Per the germline V gene, CDR1 is SGHAT and CDR2 is FQNNGV.

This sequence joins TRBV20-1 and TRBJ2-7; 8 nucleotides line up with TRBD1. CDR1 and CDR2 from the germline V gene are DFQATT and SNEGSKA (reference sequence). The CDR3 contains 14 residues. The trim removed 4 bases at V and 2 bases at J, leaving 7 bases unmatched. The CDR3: CSAIDGTGTYEQYF. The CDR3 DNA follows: TGCAGTGCTATAGACGGGACAGGCACCTACGAGCAGTACTTC.

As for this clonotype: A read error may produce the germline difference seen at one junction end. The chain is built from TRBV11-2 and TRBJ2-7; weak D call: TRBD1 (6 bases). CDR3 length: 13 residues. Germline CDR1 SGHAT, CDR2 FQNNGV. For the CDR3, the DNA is TGTGTCAGCAGCTCAGGGGACGGCTTCGGGCAGTACTTC. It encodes CVSSSGDGFGQYF. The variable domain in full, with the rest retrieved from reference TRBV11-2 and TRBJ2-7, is EAGVAQSPRYKIIEKRQSVAFWCNPISGHATLYWYQQILGQGPKLLIQFQNNGVVDDSQLPKDRFSAERLKGVDSTLKIQPAKLEDSAVYLCVSSSGDGFGQYFGPGTRLTVT.

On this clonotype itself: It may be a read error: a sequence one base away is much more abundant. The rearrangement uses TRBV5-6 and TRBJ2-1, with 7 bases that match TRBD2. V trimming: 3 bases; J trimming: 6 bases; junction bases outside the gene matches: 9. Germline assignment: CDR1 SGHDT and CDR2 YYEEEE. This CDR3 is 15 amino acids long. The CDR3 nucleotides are TGTGCCAGCAGCTCCCGGACTAGTACGACCAATGAGCAGTTCTTC. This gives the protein CASSSRTSTTNEQFF.

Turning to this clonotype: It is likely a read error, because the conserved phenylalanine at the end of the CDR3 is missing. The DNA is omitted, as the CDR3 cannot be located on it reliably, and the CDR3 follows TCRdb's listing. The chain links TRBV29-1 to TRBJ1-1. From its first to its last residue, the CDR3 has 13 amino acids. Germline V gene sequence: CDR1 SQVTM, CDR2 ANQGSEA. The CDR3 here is CSVEDSEWTEAFY.

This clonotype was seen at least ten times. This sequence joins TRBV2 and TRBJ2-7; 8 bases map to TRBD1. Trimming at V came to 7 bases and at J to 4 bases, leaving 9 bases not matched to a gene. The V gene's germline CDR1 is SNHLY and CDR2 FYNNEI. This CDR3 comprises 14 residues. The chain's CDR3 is CASTADRVRYEQYF. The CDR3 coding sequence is TGTGCCAGCACCGCGGACAGGGTACGGTACGAGCAGTACTTC.

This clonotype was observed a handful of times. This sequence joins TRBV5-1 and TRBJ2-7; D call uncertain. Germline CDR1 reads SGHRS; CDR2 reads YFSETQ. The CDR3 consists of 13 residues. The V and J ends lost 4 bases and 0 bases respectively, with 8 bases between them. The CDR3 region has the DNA TGCGCCAGCAGCCGGCAGAGCTCCTACGAGCAGTACTTC. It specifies CASSRQSSYEQYF.

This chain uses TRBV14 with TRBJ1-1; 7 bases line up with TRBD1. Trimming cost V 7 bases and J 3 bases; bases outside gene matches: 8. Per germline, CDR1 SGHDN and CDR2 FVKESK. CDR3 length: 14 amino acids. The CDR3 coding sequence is TGTGCCAGCATGCCCTCAGGGGGGTACACTGAAGCTTTCTTT. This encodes CASMPSGGYTEAFF.